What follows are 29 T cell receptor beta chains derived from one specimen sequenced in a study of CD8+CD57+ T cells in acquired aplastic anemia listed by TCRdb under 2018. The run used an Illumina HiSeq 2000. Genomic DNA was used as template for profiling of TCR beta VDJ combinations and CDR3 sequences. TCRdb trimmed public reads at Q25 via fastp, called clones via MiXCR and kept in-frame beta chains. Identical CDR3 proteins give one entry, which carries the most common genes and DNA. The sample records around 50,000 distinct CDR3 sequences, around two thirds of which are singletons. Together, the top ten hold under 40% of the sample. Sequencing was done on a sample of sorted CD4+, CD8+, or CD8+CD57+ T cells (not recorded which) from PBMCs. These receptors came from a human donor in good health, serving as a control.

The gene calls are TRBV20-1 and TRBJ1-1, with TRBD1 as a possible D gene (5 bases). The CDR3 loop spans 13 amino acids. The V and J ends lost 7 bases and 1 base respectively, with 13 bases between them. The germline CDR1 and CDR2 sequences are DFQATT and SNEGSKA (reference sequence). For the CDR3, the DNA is TGCAGTGTCCTCGGACACTCGAACACTGAAGCTTTCTTT. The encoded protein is CSVLGHSNTEAFF.

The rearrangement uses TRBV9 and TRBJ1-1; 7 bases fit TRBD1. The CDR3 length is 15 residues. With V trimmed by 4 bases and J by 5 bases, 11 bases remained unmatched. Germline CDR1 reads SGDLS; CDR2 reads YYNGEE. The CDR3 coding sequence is TGTGCCAGCAGCAGAAACCAGGGGGTGATTACTGAAGCTTTCTTT. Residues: CASSRNQGVITEAFF.

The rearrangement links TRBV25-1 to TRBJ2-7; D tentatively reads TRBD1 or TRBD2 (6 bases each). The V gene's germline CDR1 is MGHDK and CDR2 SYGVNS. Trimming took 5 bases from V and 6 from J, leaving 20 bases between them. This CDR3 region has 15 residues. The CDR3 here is CASSWRGITGGEQYF. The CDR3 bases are TGTGCCAGCAGTTGGAGGGGGATTACCGGGGGCGAGCAGTACTTC.

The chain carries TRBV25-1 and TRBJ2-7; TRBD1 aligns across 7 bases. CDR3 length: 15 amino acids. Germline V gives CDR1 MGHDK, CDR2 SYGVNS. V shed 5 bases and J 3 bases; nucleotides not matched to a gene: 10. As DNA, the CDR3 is TGTGCCAGCAGTTACTCAAACAGGGGCGACTACGAGCAGTACTTC. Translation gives CASSYSNRGDYEQYF.

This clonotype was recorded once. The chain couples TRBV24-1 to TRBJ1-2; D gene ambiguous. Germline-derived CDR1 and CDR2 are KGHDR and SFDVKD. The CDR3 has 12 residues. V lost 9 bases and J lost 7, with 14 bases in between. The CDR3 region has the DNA TGTGCCACCTCCTACGGAGGCGCTGGCTACACCTTC. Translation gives CATSYGGAGYTF.

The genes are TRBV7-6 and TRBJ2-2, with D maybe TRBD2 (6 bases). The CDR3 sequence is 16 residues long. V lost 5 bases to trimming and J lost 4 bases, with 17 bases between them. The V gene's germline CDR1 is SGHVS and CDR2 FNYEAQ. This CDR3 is CASSPRPGVGTGELFF. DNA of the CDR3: TGTGCCAGCAGCCCCAGACCGGGGGTAGGCACCGGGGAGCTGTTTTTT.

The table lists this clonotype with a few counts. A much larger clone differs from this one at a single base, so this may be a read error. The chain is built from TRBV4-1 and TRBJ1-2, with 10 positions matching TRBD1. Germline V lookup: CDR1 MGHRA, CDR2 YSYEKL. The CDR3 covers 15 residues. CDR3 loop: CASSLSLGTGDGHTF. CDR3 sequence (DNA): TGCGCCAGCAGCCTTTCCCTAGGGACAGGGGATGGCCACACCTTC.

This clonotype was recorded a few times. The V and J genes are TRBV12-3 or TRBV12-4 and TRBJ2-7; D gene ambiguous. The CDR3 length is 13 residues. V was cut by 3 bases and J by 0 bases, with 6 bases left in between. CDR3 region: CASSFGPSYEQYF. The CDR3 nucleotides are TGTGCCAGCAGTTTCGGGCCCTCCTACGAGCAGTACTTC.

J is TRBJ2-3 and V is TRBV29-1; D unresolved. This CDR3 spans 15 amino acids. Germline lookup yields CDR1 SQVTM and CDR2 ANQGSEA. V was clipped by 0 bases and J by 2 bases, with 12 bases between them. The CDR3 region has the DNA TGCAGCGTTGAAGATGGGTACAGCCCCACAGATACGCAGTATTTT. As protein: CSVEDGYSPTDTQYF.

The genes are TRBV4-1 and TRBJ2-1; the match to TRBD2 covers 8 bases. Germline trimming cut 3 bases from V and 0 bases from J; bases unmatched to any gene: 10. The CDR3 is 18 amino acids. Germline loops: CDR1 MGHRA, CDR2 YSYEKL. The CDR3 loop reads CASSHQWSGGTSYNEQFF. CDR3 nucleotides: TGCGCCAGCAGCCATCAATGGAGCGGGGGTACCTCCTACAATGAGCAGTTCTTC.

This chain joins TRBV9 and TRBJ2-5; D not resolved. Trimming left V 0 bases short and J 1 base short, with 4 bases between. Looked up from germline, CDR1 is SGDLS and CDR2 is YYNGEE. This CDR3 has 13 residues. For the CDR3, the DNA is TGTGCCAGCAGCGTAGATTTCCAAGAGACCCAGTACTTC. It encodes CASSVDFQETQYF.

CDR3 sequence (DNA): TGCAGTGCTAGTAGGACAGCGCAAGAGACCCAGTACTTC. It specifies CSASRTAQETQYF. The chain is built from TRBV20-1 and TRBJ2-5, with D possibly being TRBD1 (6 bases). The length of the CDR3 is 13 residues. From germline, CDR1 is DFQATT and CDR2 SNEGSKA (reference sequence). V lost 3 bases, J lost 2 bases, and 10 bases lay in between.

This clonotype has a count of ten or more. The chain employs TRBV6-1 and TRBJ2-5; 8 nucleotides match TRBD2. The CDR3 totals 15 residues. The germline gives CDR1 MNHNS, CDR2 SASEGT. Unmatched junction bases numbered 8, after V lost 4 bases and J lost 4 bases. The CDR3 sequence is CASSGGAGEVETQYF. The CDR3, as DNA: TGTGCCAGCAGTGGAGGAGCGGGAGAGGTAGAGACCCAGTACTTC.

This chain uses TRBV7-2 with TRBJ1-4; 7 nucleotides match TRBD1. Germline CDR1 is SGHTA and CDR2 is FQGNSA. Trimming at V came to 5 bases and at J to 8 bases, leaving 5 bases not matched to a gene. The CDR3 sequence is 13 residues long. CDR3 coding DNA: TGTGCCAGCAGCCGAGGGGGCAGGGAAAAACTGTTTTTT. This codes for CASSRGGREKLFF.

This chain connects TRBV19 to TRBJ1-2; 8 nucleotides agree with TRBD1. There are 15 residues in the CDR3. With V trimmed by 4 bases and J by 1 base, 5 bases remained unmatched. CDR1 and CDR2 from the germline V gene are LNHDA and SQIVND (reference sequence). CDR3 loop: CASSTRTGSNYGYTF. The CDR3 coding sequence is TGTGCCAGTAGTACCCGGACAGGGAGTAACTATGGCTACACCTTC.

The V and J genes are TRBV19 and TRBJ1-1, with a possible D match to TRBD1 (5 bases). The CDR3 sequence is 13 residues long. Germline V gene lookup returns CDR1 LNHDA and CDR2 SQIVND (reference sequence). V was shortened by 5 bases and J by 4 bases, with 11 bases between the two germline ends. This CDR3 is CASSLGGGTEAFF. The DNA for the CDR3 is TGTGCCAGTAGTCTTGGGGGGGGCACTGAAGCTTTCTTT. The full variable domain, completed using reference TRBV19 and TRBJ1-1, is DGGITQSPKYLFRKEGQNVTLSCEQNLNHDAMYWYRQDPGQGLRLIYYSQIVNDFQKGDIAEGYSVSREKKESFPLTVTSAQKNPTAFYLCASSLGGGTEAFFGQGTRLTVV.

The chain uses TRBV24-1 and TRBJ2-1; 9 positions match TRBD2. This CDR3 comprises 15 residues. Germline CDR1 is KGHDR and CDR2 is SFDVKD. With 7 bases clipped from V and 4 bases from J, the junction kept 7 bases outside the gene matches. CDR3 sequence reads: CATSSLTSGYNEQFF. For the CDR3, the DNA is TGTGCCACCAGCAGCTTGACTAGCGGTTACAATGAGCAGTTCTTC.

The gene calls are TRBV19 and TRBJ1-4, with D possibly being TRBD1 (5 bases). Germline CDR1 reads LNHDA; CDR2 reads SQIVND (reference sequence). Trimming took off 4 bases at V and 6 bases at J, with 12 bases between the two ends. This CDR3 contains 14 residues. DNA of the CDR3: TGTGCCAGTAGTAGCGGGACCCAAGATGAAAAACTGTTTTTT. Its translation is CASSSGTQDEKLFF.

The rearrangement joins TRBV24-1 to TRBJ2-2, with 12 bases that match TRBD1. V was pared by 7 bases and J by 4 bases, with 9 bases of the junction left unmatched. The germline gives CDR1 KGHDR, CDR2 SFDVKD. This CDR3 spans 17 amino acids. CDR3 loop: CATREPGTGGPTGELFF. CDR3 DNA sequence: TGTGCCACCAGAGAACCGGGGACAGGGGGCCCCACCGGGGAGCTGTTTTTT.

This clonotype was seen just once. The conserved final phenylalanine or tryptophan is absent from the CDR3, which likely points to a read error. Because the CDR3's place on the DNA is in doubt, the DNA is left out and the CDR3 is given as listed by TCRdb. CDR3 sequence: CSVAGTGYGG. V usage is TRBV29-1 and J usage is TRBJ2-3; TRBD1, the D gene given by the table, was not confirmed from the DNA. The length of the CDR3 is 10 amino acids, counting both ends. Germline V CDR1 and CDR2: SQVTM, ANQGSEA.

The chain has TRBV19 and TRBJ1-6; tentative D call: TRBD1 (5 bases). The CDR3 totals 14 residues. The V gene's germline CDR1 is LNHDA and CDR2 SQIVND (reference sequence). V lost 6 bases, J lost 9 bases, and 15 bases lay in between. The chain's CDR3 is CASSIGGGGSPLHF. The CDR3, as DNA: TGTGCCAGTAGCATTGGAGGCGGGGGTTCACCCCTCCACTTT.

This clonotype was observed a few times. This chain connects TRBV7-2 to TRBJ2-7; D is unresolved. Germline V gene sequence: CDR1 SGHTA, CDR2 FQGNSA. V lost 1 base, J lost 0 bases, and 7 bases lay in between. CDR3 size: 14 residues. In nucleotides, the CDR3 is TGTGCCAGCAGCTTAGTTCCGGGCTCCTACGAGCAGTACTTC. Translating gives CASSLVPGSYEQYF.

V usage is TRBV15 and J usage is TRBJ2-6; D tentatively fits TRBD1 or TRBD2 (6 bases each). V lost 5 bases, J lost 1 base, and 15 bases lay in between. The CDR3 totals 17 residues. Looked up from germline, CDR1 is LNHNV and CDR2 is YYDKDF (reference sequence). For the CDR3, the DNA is TGTGCCACCAGCGGCCGAACAGGGAGGTCTGGGGCCAACGTCCTGACTTTC. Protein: CATSGRTGRSGANVLTF.

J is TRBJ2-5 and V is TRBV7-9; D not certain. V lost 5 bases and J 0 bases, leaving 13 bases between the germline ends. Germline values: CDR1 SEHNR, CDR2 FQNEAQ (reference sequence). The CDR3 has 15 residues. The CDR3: CASSARTGYQETQYF. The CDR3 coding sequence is TGTGCCAGCAGCGCACGGACCGGGTACCAAGAGACCCAGTACTTC.

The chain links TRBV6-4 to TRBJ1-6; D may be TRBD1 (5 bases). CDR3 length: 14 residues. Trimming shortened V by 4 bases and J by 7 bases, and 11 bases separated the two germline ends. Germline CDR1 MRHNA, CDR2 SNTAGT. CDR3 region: CASSASGLNSPLHF. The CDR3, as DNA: TGTGCCAGCAGTGCTTCAGGGTTGAATTCACCCCTCCACTTT.

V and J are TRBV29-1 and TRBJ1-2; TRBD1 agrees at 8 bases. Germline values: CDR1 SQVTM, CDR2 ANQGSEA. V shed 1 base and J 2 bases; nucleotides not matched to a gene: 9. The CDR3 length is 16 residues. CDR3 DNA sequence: TGCAGCGTTGAAGCTCTCGGACAGGGCGACAACTATGGCTACACCTTC. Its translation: CSVEALGQGDNYGYTF.

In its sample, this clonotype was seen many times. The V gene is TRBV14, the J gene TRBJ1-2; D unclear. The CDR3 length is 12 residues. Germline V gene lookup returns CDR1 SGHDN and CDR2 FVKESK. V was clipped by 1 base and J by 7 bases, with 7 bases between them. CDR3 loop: CASSQVNSGYTF. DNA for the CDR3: TGTGCCAGCAGCCAAGTCAACAGTGGCTACACCTTC.

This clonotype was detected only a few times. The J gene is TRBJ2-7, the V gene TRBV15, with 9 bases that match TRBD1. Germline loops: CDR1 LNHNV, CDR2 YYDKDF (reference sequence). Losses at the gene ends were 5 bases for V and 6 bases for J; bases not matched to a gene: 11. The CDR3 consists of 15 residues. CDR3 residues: CATSPSPGTGSEQYF. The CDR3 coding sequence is TGTGCCACCAGCCCCAGTCCTGGGACAGGGTCCGAGCAGTACTTC.

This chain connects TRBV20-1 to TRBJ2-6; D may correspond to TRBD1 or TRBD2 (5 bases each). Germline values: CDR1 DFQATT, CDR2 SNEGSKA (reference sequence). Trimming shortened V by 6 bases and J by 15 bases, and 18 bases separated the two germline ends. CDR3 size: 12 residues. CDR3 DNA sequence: TGCAGTGCCCCGGGACCCAACGGTGGCCTGACTTTC. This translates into CSAPGPNGGLTF.